These T cell receptor beta chains were read from a single sample in a study of blood T cell repertoires in COVID-19. Only in-frame clones appear in the TCRdb table, and some are missing; sequencing was by immunoSEQ multiplex PCR. This table holds 65,000 or so clones, 76% found once. The source material was peripheral blood. The receptors come from a woman aged 50 to 65 with active or convalescent COVID-19. Each CDR3 is given with its conserved first and last residue. The D gene is left open where the match is weak. Some rows have no size entry. The others give once, few or many, or a class for an expanded clone.

CDR3aa	CDR3nt	abundance	d_gene	v_gene	j_gene
CASSLSGVNTGELFF	TGTGCCAGCAGCTTAAGCGGGGTGAACACCGGGGAGCTGTTTTTT	NA	TRBD2	TRBV7-9	TRBJ2-2
CASSPPQGYGYTF	TGTGCCAGCTCACCACCTCAGGGCTATGGCTACACCTTC	NA	NA	TRBV18	TRBJ1-2
CASSLVLSAGLARTQYF	TGTGCCAGCAGCTTGGTTCTTTCTGCCGGACTAGCGAGAACGCAGTATTTT	NA	TRBD2	TRBV11-2	TRBJ2-3
CASSMGGTGRYGYTF	TGTGCCAGTAGTATGGGAGGGACTGGGCGCTATGGCTACACCTTC	once	NA	TRBV19	TRBJ1-2
CASSRRTDFQQFF	TGTGCCAGCAGCCGACGGACAGACTTCCAGCAGTTCTTC	NA	NA	TRBV3-1/TRBV3-2	TRBJ2-1
CASSFRDSSSPLHF	TGTGCCAGCAGCTTCCGAGACAGTAGTTCACCCCTCCACTTT	NA	NA	TRBV11-1	TRBJ1-6
CASSPHRDIYEQYF	TGTGCCAGCAGTCCTCATCGGGACATCTACGAGCAGTACTTC	once	NA	TRBV25-1	TRBJ2-7
CASSFDRDSGYTF	TGTGCCAGCAGCTTTGACAGGGACAGTGGCTACACCTTC	few	TRBD1	TRBV7-2	TRBJ1-2
CATNSHLGARTDTQYF	TGCGCCACCAATTCCCATCTAGGGGCCCGCACAGATACGCAGTATTTT	few	NA	TRBV10-2	TRBJ2-3
CASSSTDGANVLTF	TGTGCCAGCAGTTCGACTGATGGGGCCAACGTCCTGACTTTC	once	NA	TRBV28	TRBJ2-6
CASSSRGQIYQPQHF	TGTGCCAGCAGCTCAAGGGGACAAATCTATCAGCCCCAGCATTTT	NA	NA	TRBV6-2/TRBV6-3	TRBJ1-5
CASSGTSGRGTGELFF	TGTGCCAGCAGCGGGACTAGCGGGAGAGGCACCGGGGAGCTGTTTTTT	NA	TRBD2	TRBV9	TRBJ2-2
CASIASPGLSGNTIYF	TGTGCCAGCATCGCTAGCCCGGGGTTATCTGGAAACACCATATATTTT	NA	NA	TRBV28	TRBJ1-3
CASGLVPGRRGNTEAFF	TGTGCTAGTGGTTTGGTACCCGGACGGCGGGGGAACACTGAAGCTTTCTTT	few	NA	TRBV12-5	TRBJ1-1
CASSTDRGKTDTQYF	TGTGCCAGCAGTACCGACAGGGGGAAAACAGATACGCAGTATTTT	many	TRBD1	TRBV2	TRBJ2-3
CASSQLSDRANGNQPQHF	TGCGCCAGCAGTCAACTTTCGGACAGGGCTAATGGCAATCAGCCCCAGCATTTT	NA	TRBD1	TRBV23-1	TRBJ1-5
CASSSPEVGTGRNQPQHF	TGTGCCAGCAGCTCGCCGGAGGTCGGGACAGGGAGGAATCAGCCCCAGCATTTT	NA	TRBD1	TRBV11-2	TRBJ1-5
CATRTSGRGGNEQFF	TGTGCCACCAGGACTAGCGGGAGGGGTGGTAATGAGCAGTTCTTC	NA	TRBD2	TRBV24-1	TRBJ2-1
CAWSGLGGSMNTEAFF	TGTGCCTGGAGCGGGCTTGGAGGCAGCATGAACACTGAAGCTTTCTTT	NA	NA	TRBV30	TRBJ1-1
CAWSVSYYNEQFF	TGTGCCTGGAGTGTAAGCTATTACAATGAGCAGTTCTTC	NA	NA	TRBV30	TRBJ2-1
CASSPDRDSGYTF	TGTGCCAGCAGTCCTGACAGGGATTCTGGCTACACCTTC	NA	TRBD1	TRBV11-2	TRBJ1-2
CASSDPIAGGPRTYNEQFF	TGCGCCAGCAGCGATCCGATAGCGGGAGGGCCCCGGACCTACAATGAGCAGTTCTTC	NA	TRBD2	TRBV5-1	TRBJ2-1
CASGFRLAGKNEQFF	TGTGCTAGTGGTTTTAGGCTAGCGGGTAAGAATGAGCAGTTCTTC	NA	TRBD2	TRBV12-5	TRBJ2-1
CASSPGTSGSADTQYF	TGCGCCAGCAGCCCGGGGACTAGCGGGAGTGCAGATACGCAGTATTTT	few	TRBD2	TRBV5-1	TRBJ2-3
CASSLARRRALEETQYF	TGTGCCAGCAGCTTAGCGCGTAGGAGGGCGCTTGAAGAGACCCAGTACTTC	NA	NA	TRBV7-2	TRBJ2-5
CASSPGTGTKRETQYF	TGTGCCAGCAGTCCCGGGACAGGGACCAAGAGGGAGACCCAGTACTTC	NA	TRBD1	TRBV27	TRBJ2-5
CASSPRTEEGTEAFF	TGTGCCAGCAGTCCACGAACAGAAGAGGGCACTGAAGCTTTCTTT	once	NA	TRBV6-1	TRBJ1-1
CASSPGLDFGLAYEQYF	TGTGCCAGCAGTCCAGGACTAGACTTTGGATTGGCTTACGAGCAGTACTTC	NA	TRBD2	TRBV27	TRBJ2-7
CATSAKGTEAFF	TGTGCCACCAGTGCAAAGGGGACTGAAGCTTTCTTT	NA	NA	TRBV24-1	TRBJ1-1
CATSATGYSNQPQHF	TGTGCCACCAGTGCGACAGGCTATAGCAATCAGCCCCAGCATTTT	NA	NA	TRBV24-1	TRBJ1-5
CASSLLTSGRNEQFF	TGTGCCAGCAGTTTATTAACTAGCGGGAGGAATGAGCAGTTCTTC	NA	TRBD2	TRBV27	TRBJ2-1
CASSGSSGANVLTF	TGTGCCAGCAGTGGGAGCTCTGGGGCCAACGTCCTGACTTTC	many	NA	TRBV25-1	TRBJ2-6
CASSYRTGRTEAFF	TGTGCCAGCAGTTACAGGACAGGCCGCACTGAAGCTTTCTTT	NA	TRBD1	TRBV6-6	TRBJ1-1
CAWSGLQGHGYTF	TGTGCCTGGAGTGGTTTACAGGGGCATGGCTACACCTTC	once	TRBD1	TRBV30	TRBJ1-2
CASSFSSGPYNEQFF	TGTGCCAGCAGTTTCTCTAGCGGACCTTACAATGAGCAGTTCTTC	NA	TRBD2	TRBV6-2/TRBV6-3	TRBJ2-1
CASSSSGVEQYF	TGCGCCAGCAGCTCGTCAGGGGTCGAGCAGTACTTC	NA	NA	TRBV5-1	TRBJ2-7
CASSRGSGYTF	TGTGCCAGCAGCAGGGGATCCGGCTACACCTTC	NA	NA	TRBV3-1/TRBV3-2	TRBJ1-2
CASIPTSGNYNEQFF	TGTGCCAGTATCCCGACTAGCGGCAACTACAATGAGCAGTTCTTC	NA	TRBD2	TRBV19	TRBJ2-1
CASKRGGGGNQPQHF	TGTGCCAGCAAGAGAGGGGGCGGAGGCAATCAGCCCCAGCATTTT	few	TRBD1	TRBV28	TRBJ1-5
CASTRREGGELFF	TGTGCCAGCACCAGGAGGGAGGGCGGGGAGCTGTTTTTT	NA	TRBD2	TRBV6-5	TRBJ2-2
CASSTGTSGDTQYF	TGCGCCAGCAGCACGGGGACTAGCGGGGATACGCAGTATTTT	NA	TRBD2	TRBV5-1	TRBJ2-3
CASSATDSERDYSNQPQHF	TGTGCCAGCAGTGCTACCGACAGCGAGCGGGACTATAGCAATCAGCCCCAGCATTTT	once	NA	TRBV2	TRBJ1-5
CASSLGAFDTEAFF	TGTGCCAGCAGCCTAGGGGCGTTTGACACTGAAGCTTTCTTT	NA	NA	TRBV5-6	TRBJ1-1
CASSRGTSGKNEQFF	TGCGCCAGCAGCCGAGGGACTAGCGGAAAAAATGAGCAGTTCTTC	NA	TRBD2	TRBV4-1	TRBJ2-1
CASSIRGQGNQPQHF	TGTGCCAGTAGTATAAGAGGACAGGGGAATCAGCCCCAGCATTTT	NA	TRBD1	TRBV19	TRBJ1-5
CASSKDSNEKLFF	TGTGCCAGCAGCAAAGACAGTAATGAAAAACTGTTTTTT	NA	NA	TRBV21-1	TRBJ1-4
CASSPAGSGNTEAFF	TGTGCCAGCTCACCAGCCGGGAGCGGTAACACTGAAGCTTTCTTT	NA	NA	TRBV18	TRBJ1-1
CASSEGHLNTGELFF	TGTGCCAGCAGCGAGGGACACTTGAACACCGGGGAGCTGTTTTTT	NA	NA	TRBV9	TRBJ2-2